This TCR beta chain was captured in a study of T cells after yellow fever vaccination (dated by TCRdb to about 2019). Broadly, across the study: The SMART-Seq v4 Ultra Low Input RNA kit was used to prepare libraries from fractions with low cell numbers. Bulk TCR alpha and beta repertoires were sequenced longitudinally to track T-cell clones before and after primary and booster YFV17D yellow fever vaccination. The cohort comprised two healthy male donors, one aged 18 to 29 and one aged 30 to 40 years. Blood was collected at multiple timepoints before and after primary and secondary immunization, and bulk PBMC replicates and cell subsets were isolated.

Findings and caveats that apply to the study as a whole: Computational filtering was required because FACS-sorted repertoires could contain abundant contaminating clonotypes from the bulk population. Compared with the primary T-cell response, the secondary T-cell response was faster but weaker, reaching its peak on day 5 rather than on day 15. After the booster, most of the clones that had expanded following primary vaccination were detected again (just under 97% of CD4 and roughly 90% of CD8), which suggests that memory was broadly maintained. A small fraction of clonotypes showed up in both the CD4 and CD8 compartments, probably as a result of convergent recombination. Because the study included only a couple of donors, the extent to which the findings can be generalized is limited.

The sample's treatment or condition, from its label and the paper: live attenuated yellow fever vaccine strain. Two biological replicates of bulk PBMCs were collected at each blood-draw timepoint. PBMCs were isolated from peripheral blood using a standard Ficoll-Paque protocol. RNA was extracted with TriZol from bulk PBMCs, CD4 and CD8 fractions, and dextramer-positive and dextramer-negative fractions. For this clonotype: Its antigen has not been determined. No qualities accompany the bases; no much larger clone lies one base away.

V was cut back by 5 bases and J by 0 bases, leaving a gap of 12 bases between them. Reading from cysteine to phenylalanine, the CDR3 counts 15 amino acids. This entry keeps only the CDR3 DNA: 45 bases, framed from base 1. CDR1 SEHNR and CDR2 FQNEAQ are derived from the germline V gene (reference sequence). Synthesis of TCR cDNA relied on 5'RACE template switching, a step that introduced a universal primer site along with unique molecular identifiers. Priming for cDNA synthesis came from both the TCR alpha and TCR beta constant segments. Two PCR steps were used to amplify libraries, with sample barcodes and sequencing adapters being added in the second step. Sequencing of libraries was performed on Illumina HiSeq 2500 (2x100 bp) or NovaSeq (2x150 bp). Under the source paper's analysis protocol: Reads were demultiplexed and collapsed into UMI consensus sequences with MIGEC, and V(D)J alignment was performed with MiXCR. Vaccine-responding clonotypes were identified with edgeR using replicate PBMC samples, with FDR below 0.01 and a log2 fold change above 5 up to day 15 being required. Each bulk clonotype received a CD4 or CD8 identity based on whether the sequenced CD4 or CD8 repertoire contained that clonotype at higher abundance. Clones were called with MiXCR by TCRdb after fastp trimmed the public reads at Q25, and only in-frame beta chains were retained. Identical CDR3 protein sequences are pooled into one entry, listed with their most common genes and DNA. Clone size and V and J calls follow TCRdb, not the original study. Counted in this sample were 550,000 to 750,000 distinct CDR3 sequences; about 13% of them appeared once. The ten largest clones take up around an eighth of the sample.

This sequence originates from a man younger than 40 who received the YFV17D yellow fever vaccine. The input for sequencing was PBMCs, taken on the day of the yellow fever booster vaccination. Rearrangement joined TRBV7-9 to TRBJ2-3; the D segment cannot be called with confidence. The CDR3 protein sequence reads: CASSPSVTSTDTQYF. The sequenced DNA is TGTGCCAGCAGCCCCAGTGTCACTAGCACAGATACGCAGTATTTT.